Each of the 30 T cell receptor beta chains below was sequenced from the same sample in a study of blood T cell repertoires in COVID-19. This table comes from immunoSEQ multiplex PCR, and its TCRdb copy is limited to in-frame clones, with some not included. In the table there are approximately 170,000 clones, over 70% of which are singletons. The sample comprised peripheral blood. Receptor source: a woman aged 70-85 years who had recovered from COVID-19.

The gene calls are TRBV21-1 and TRBJ2-5; the table's TRBD2 call for D was not verified on the DNA. TRBV21-1 represents a pseudogene. This CDR3 comprises 14 residues. CDR3 sequence reads: CASSKGCGGETQYF. The CDR3 DNA reads as TGTGCCAGCAGCAAAGGGTGCGGTGGGGAGACCCAGTACTTC.

This chain links TRBV3-1 (or the pseudogene TRBV3-2) with TRBJ2-5; D is possibly TRBD2 (6 bases). The CDR3 consists of 15 residues. With 0 bases removed from V and 4 bases from J, the gap between germline ends came to 12 bases. CDR1 LGHDT and CDR2 YNNKEL come from the germline V gene (reference sequence). CDR3 nucleotide sequence: TGTGCCAGCAGCCAAGATCCCACTAGCCCAGAGACCCAGTACTTC. Translation gives CASSQDPTSPETQYF.

V is TRBV14 and J is TRBJ1-1; D is undetermined. V lost 4 bases and J lost 2, with 11 bases in between. The CDR3 sequence is 14 residues long. Germline values: CDR1 SGHDN, CDR2 FVKESK. The CDR3 DNA sequence: TGTGCCAGCAGCCCCTTATTGTCCAACACTGAAGCTTTCTTT. Protein sequence: CASSPLLSNTEAFF.

This chain joins TRBV6-5 and TRBJ2-1; 9 bases fit TRBD1. V gave up 6 bases and J gave up 9 bases; unmatched junction bases: 6. The CDR3 totals 13 residues. Germline values: CDR1 MNHEY, CDR2 SVGAGI. The DNA of the CDR3 is TGTGCCAGCAGGAGGACAGGGGATGCTGAGCAGTTCTTC. It codes for CASRRTGDAEQFF.

The chain employs TRBV5-4 and TRBJ2-1; TRBD2 agrees at 8 bases. CDR1 is SGHNT and CDR2 is YYREEE in the germline V gene (reference sequence). This CDR3 has 16 residues. The V segment lost 1 base and the J segment 6 bases; nucleotides outside the gene matches: 9. The CDR3 is CASSLSRGGRRNEQFF. As DNA, the CDR3 is TGTGCCAGCAGCTTGAGCAGGGGCGGGAGGCGCAATGAGCAGTTCTTC.

The count of this clone is one. The CDR3 spells CATSDPYRGEYGYTF. The CDR3 nucleotides read TGTGCCACCAGTGATCCCTACAGGGGGGAATATGGCTACACCTTC. The chain combines TRBV24-1 with TRBJ1-2, with 8 bases matching TRBD1. This CDR3 comprises 15 residues. V trimming: 3 bases; J trimming: 5 bases; junction bases outside the gene matches: 7. In germline, CDR1 is KGHDR, CDR2 SFDVKD.

The chain is built from TRBV9 and TRBJ1-1; 11 nucleotides line up with TRBD1. CDR3 length: 15 amino acids. Germline loops: CDR1 SGDLS, CDR2 YYNGEE. V shed 3 bases and J 6 bases; nucleotides not matched to a gene: 7. The CDR3 bases are TGTGCCAGCAGCGGGCCGGACAGGGGGCGGGCTGAAGCTTTCTTT. Amino acid sequence: CASSGPDRGRAEAFF.

This clone appeared once. One end of the junction does not line up with germline, which may come from a read error. The chain uses TRBV27 and TRBJ2-7; 7 bases match TRBD1. CDR1 and CDR2 from the germline V gene are MNHEY and SMNVEV (reference sequence). CDR3 size: 11 residues. The CDR3 nucleotides are TGTGCCATCCAGTTTGGGGCAGGGGGTCACTTC. It is translated as CAIQFGAGGHF.

The chain couples TRBV11-1 to TRBJ2-7; D possibly corresponds to TRBD1 (6 bases). V lost 1 base and J lost 1, with 8 bases in between. This CDR3 is built from 14 residues. Germline V lookup: CDR1 SGHAT, CDR2 FQDESV (reference sequence). The CDR3 reads CASSLGTASYEQYF. The CDR3, as DNA: TGTGCCAGCAGCTTAGGGACAGCATCCTACGAGCAGTACTTC. Variable domain in full (rest from reference TRBV11-1 and TRBJ2-7): EAEVAQSPRYKITEKSQAVAFWCDPISGHATLYWYRQILGQGPELLVQFQDESVVDDSQLPKDRFSAERLKGVDSTLKIQPAELGDSAMYLCASSLGTASYEQYFGPGTRLTVT.

The chain carries TRBV5-4 and TRBJ1-3; 7 nucleotides agree with TRBD1. Germline V gives CDR1 SGHNT, CDR2 YYREEE (reference sequence). The CDR3 covers 15 residues. J lost 0 bases, V lost 4 bases, and 4 bases had no gene match. The CDR3: CASSRGQPSGNTIYF. The DNA of the CDR3 is TGTGCCAGCAGCCGGGGACAGCCCTCTGGAAACACCATATATTTT. The full variable domain, its missing parts supplied by reference TRBV5-4 and TRBJ1-3, is ETGVTQSPTHLIKTRGQQVTLRCSSQSGHNTVSWYQQALGQGPQFIFQYYREEENGRGNFPPRFSGLQFPNYSSELNVNALELDDSALYLCASSRGQPSGNTIYFGEGSWLTVV.

This clone is a singleton in its sample. V usage is TRBV2 and J usage is TRBJ1-2; TRBD1 is a possible D gene (5 bases). CDR1 and CDR2 from the germline V gene are SNHLY and FYNNEI. This CDR3 is built from 14 residues. Trimming left V 1 base short and J 7 bases short, with 13 bases between. CDR3 bases: TGTGCCAGCAGTGAAGGGGGCCTCCTGGGTGGCTACACCTTC. Residues: CASSEGGLLGGYTF.

The J gene is TRBJ2-7, the V gene TRBV6-5, with 8 bases lining up with TRBD1. The J segment lost 3 bases and the V segment lost 5 bases, leaving 6 bases of the junction unmatched. CDR3 size: 14 residues. Germline V gives CDR1 MNHEY, CDR2 SVGAGI. CDR3: CASSPTGDGYEQYF. CDR3 in DNA: TGTGCCAGCAGTCCGACAGGGGATGGCTACGAGCAGTACTTC.

This chain links TRBV11-1 with TRBJ1-1; D is uncertain. CDR3 size: 14 residues. Germline loops: CDR1 SGHAT, CDR2 FQDESV (reference sequence). Between the trimmed V and J ends, which lost 2 bases and 5 bases, there was a span of 12 bases. The CDR3 region is CASSLMSLGTEAFF. As DNA, the CDR3 is TGTGCCAGCAGCTTAATGAGTCTCGGGACTGAAGCTTTCTTT.

The chain has TRBV11-1 and TRBJ1-2, with no clear D. V was clipped by 1 base and J by 3 bases, with 15 bases between them. Germline values: CDR1 SGHAT, CDR2 FQDESV (reference sequence). The CDR3 is 16 residues long. The CDR3: CASSLERGRKDYGYTF. Here the CDR3 DNA reads TGTGCCAGCAGCTTAGAGCGGGGAAGGAAGGACTATGGCTACACCTTC.

The chain has TRBV3-1 (or the pseudogene TRBV3-2) and TRBJ1-1, with D unclear. The V and J ends lost 1 base and 1 base respectively, with 4 bases between them. This CDR3 is 13 amino acids long. CDR1 is LGHDT and CDR2 is YNNKEL in the germline V gene (reference sequence). CDR3 region: CASSQVGNTEAFF. Written as DNA, the CDR3 is TGTGCCAGCAGCCAAGTCGGGAACACTGAAGCTTTCTTT.

The chain joins TRBV4-1 to TRBJ1-2; possibly TRBD1 for D (5 bases). The CDR3 sequence is 16 residues long. V dropped 1 base and J dropped 5 bases, with 17 bases sitting between them. CDR1 and CDR2 from the germline V gene are MGHRA and YSYEKL. CDR3 sequence reads: CASSQVGQGKGYGYTF. Here the CDR3 DNA reads TGCGCCAGCAGCCAAGTGGGGCAGGGTAAGGGGTATGGCTACACCTTC.

V and J are TRBV18 and TRBJ1-1, with a tentative D call TRBD1 (5 bases). In germline, CDR1 is KGHSH, CDR2 LQKENI. Trimming left V 3 bases short and J 1 base short, with 12 bases between. This CDR3 has 15 amino acids. The CDR3 here is CASSPWATGNTEAFF. The CDR3 coding sequence is TGTGCCAGCTCACCGTGGGCCACAGGGAACACTGAAGCTTTCTTT.

The chain has TRBV19 and TRBJ2-7, with 7 positions matching TRBD1. V shed 10 bases, J shed 0 bases, and the junction held 9 bases outside the gene matches. Germline CDR1 and CDR2: LNHDA and SQIVND (reference sequence). The length of the CDR3 is 14 residues. The CDR3 sequence is CATTGVFPSYEQYF. CDR3 coding DNA: TGTGCCACCACAGGGGTTTTCCCCTCCTACGAGCAGTACTTC.

The CDR3 loop reads CASSRRGRGYGYTF. In DNA form, the CDR3 reads TGTGCCAGCAGTAGGAGGGGGCGCGGGTATGGCTACACCTTC. V is TRBV6-5 and J is TRBJ1-2; 7 bases are a match to TRBD1. The length of the CDR3 is 14 residues. The V segment lost 5 bases and the J segment 5 bases; nucleotides outside the gene matches: 8. Germline V gene sequence: CDR1 MNHEY, CDR2 SVGAGI.

The chain joins TRBV10-3 to TRBJ2-3; D is undetermined. Germline V CDR1 and CDR2: ENHRY, SYGVKD. The ends were cut back, 0 bases at V and 4 bases at J, with 8 bases in the middle. This CDR3 contains 14 residues. The CDR3: CAISESLRADTQYF. The CDR3 region has the DNA TGTGCCATCAGTGAGTCCCTTCGGGCAGATACGCAGTATTTT.

The chain has TRBV19 and TRBJ1-5; D perhaps matches TRBD1 (6 bases). The germline CDR1 and CDR2 sequences are LNHDA and SQIVND (reference sequence). The CDR3 contains 17 residues. V lost 7 bases and J 11 bases, leaving 30 bases between the germline ends. CDR3 amino acids: CASTPGRYKWDKWAQHF. The CDR3 bases are TGTGCCAGTACCCCCGGCCGGTACAAATGGGACAAATGGGCCCAGCATTTT.

This rearrangement joins TRBV5-1 to TRBJ2-3, with 7 bases that match TRBD2. Germline V gene sequence: CDR1 SGHRS, CDR2 YFSETQ. J lost 0 bases, V lost 4 bases, and 5 bases had no gene match. This CDR3 is built from 15 residues. The CDR3 nucleotides are TGCGCCAGCAGCCCCCGTAGCGGGAGCACAGATACGCAGTATTTT. It codes for CASSPRSGSTDTQYF.

The chain employs TRBV4-2 and TRBJ1-1; 8 bases line up with TRBD1. With V trimmed by 0 bases and J by 1 base, 7 bases remained unmatched. The CDR3 runs 17 residues. Germline V gives CDR1 LGHNA, CDR2 YNFKEQ. CDR3: CASSQEFTGGGNTEAFF. DNA of the CDR3: TGTGCCAGCAGCCAAGAGTTTACAGGGGGTGGGAACACTGAAGCTTTCTTT.

The genes are TRBV7-3 and TRBJ1-1, with D possibly matching TRBD1 (6 bases). Trimming shortened V by 1 base and J by 3 bases, and 9 bases separated the two germline ends. The CDR3 has 14 residues. The germline V gene encodes CDR1 SGHTA and CDR2 FQGTGA. The CDR3 here is CASSLNEGDTEAFF. As DNA, the CDR3 is TGTGCCAGCAGCTTAAATGAGGGGGACACTGAAGCTTTCTTT.

The V gene is TRBV30, the J gene TRBJ1-1; tentative D call: TRBD1 (5 bases). The germline V gene encodes CDR1 GTSNPN and CDR2 SVGIG (reference sequence). Trimming stripped 4 bases from V and 0 bases from J, with 9 bases between. The CDR3 runs to 13 residues. The CDR3: CAWKGDLNTEAFF. As DNA, the CDR3 is TGTGCCTGGAAAGGGGACTTGAACACTGAAGCTTTCTTT.

J is TRBJ2-1 and V is TRBV5-1; 9 nucleotides agree with TRBD2. CDR1 is SGHRS and CDR2 is YFSETQ in the germline V gene. V was pared by 4 bases and J by 2 bases, with 7 bases of the junction left unmatched. This CDR3 comprises 16 residues. CDR3 loop: CASSPGGGDPYNEQFF. For the CDR3, the DNA is TGCGCCAGCAGCCCAGGCGGGGGGGACCCCTACAATGAGCAGTTCTTC. Using reference TRBV5-1 and TRBJ2-1 for the parts outside the CDR3, the full variable domain is KAGVTQTPRYLIKTRGQQVTLSCSPISGHRSVSWYQQTPGQGLQFLFEYFSETQRNKGNFPGRFSGRQFSNSRSEMNVSTLELGDSALYLCASSPGGGDPYNEQFFGPGTRLTVL.

The chain is built from TRBV7-2 and TRBJ2-7, with D perhaps TRBD2 (8 bases). CDR1 SGHTA and CDR2 FQGNSA come from the germline V gene. V lost 1 base and J 3 bases, leaving 25 bases between the germline ends. There are 19 residues in the CDR3. The CDR3 DNA reads as TGTGCCAGCAGCTTAGTAGGGGGCGGGGGGCGACTACCCCACTACGAGCAGTACTTC. Translated: CASSLVGGGGRLPHYEQYF.

The V and J genes are TRBV29-1 and TRBJ1-1; TRBD1 is a possible D gene (6 bases). Looked up from germline, CDR1 is SQVTM and CDR2 is ANQGSEA. Trimming stripped 2 bases from V and 5 bases from J, with 12 bases between. This CDR3 contains 13 residues. CDR3 sequence reads: CSVESGARTEAFF. Written as DNA, the CDR3 is TGCAGCGTTGAATCAGGGGCGCGGACTGAAGCTTTCTTT.

The gene calls are TRBV3-1 (or the pseudogene TRBV3-2) and TRBJ1-1; D is unresolved. CDR3 length: 16 residues. Germline V lookup: CDR1 LGHDT, CDR2 YNNKEL (reference sequence). V gave up 2 bases and J gave up 2 bases, with 15 bases separating them. In DNA form, the CDR3 reads TGTGCCAGCAGCCAACCAAAAATGGCAGGAAACACTGAAGCTTTCTTT. Its translation: CASSQPKMAGNTEAFF.

The V and J genes are TRBV3-1 (or the pseudogene TRBV3-2) and TRBJ2-2; D is possibly TRBD1 (5 bases). The V gene's germline CDR1 is LGHDT and CDR2 YNNKEL (reference sequence). This CDR3 spans 13 amino acids. V lost 4 bases to trimming and J lost 6 bases, with 9 bases between them. CDR3 sequence (DNA): TGTGCCAGCAGCCGCCGACAGTCCGGGGAGCTGTTTTTT. Translating it yields CASSRRQSGELFF.